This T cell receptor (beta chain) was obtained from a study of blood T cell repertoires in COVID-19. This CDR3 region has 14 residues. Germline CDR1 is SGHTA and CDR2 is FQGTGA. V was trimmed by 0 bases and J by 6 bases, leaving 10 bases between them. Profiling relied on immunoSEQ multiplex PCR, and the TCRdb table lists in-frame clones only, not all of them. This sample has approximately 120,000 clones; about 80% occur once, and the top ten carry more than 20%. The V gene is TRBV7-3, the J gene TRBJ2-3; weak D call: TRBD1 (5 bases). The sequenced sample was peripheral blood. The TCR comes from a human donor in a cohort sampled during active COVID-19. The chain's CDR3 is CASSLTGARDTQYF. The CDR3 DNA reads TGTGCCAGCAGCTTAACAGGGGCCAGGGATACGCAGTATTTT.